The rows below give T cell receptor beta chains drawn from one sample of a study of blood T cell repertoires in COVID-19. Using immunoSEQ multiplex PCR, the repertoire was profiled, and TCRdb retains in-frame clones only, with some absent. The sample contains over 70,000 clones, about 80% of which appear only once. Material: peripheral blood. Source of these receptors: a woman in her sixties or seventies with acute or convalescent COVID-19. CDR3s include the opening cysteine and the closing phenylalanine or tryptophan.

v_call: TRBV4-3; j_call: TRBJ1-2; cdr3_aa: CASSQEGRNYGYTF
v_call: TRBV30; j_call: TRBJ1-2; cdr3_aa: CAWIPPGLLALGYGYTF
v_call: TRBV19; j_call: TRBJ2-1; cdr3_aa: CASSSTGLAGGGYNEQFF
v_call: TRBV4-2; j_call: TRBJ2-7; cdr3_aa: CASSPRALRGEQYF
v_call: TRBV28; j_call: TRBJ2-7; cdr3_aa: CASSFEVLKSGRLEQYF
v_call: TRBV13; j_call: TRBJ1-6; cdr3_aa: CASSEQTGGRNSPLHF
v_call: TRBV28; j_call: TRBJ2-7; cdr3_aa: CASSLFLDTSYEQYF
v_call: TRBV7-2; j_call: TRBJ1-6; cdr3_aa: CASSLDLAGRGNSPLHF
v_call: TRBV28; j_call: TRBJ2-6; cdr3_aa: CASGVGGLPGANVLTF
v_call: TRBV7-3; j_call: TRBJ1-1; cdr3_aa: CASSTGTGHEAFF
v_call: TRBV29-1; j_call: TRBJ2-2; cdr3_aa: CSVQSLAGGPGELFF
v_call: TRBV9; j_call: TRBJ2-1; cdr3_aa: CASSGGLLGYNEQFF
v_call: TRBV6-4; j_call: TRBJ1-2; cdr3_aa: CASSQSPSSPWEDYGYTF
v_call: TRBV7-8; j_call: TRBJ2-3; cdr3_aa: CASSLNAAAADTQYF
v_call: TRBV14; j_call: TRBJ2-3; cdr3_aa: CASSQVIGRTDTQYF
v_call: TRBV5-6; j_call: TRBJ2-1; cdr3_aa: CASRGRGYNEQFF
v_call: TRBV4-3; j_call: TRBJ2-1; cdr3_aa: CASSLHRGYEQFF
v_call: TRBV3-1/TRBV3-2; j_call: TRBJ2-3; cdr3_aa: CASSLLDAGTDTQYF
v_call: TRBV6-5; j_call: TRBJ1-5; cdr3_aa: CASSSLTTGLNQPQHF
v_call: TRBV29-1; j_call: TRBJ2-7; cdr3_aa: CSAGSSDLWQYF
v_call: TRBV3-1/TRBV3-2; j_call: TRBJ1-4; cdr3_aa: CASSQGTGLGEKLFF
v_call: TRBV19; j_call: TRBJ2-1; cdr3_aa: CASRTSGRGEQFF
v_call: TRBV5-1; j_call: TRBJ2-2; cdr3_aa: CASSLLTSAGELFF
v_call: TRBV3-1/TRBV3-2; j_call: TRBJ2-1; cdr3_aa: CASSHWASGDYNEQFF